This entry is about one T cell receptor (beta chain). Its antigen is undetermined. An end of the junction does not agree with germline; a read error may underlie this. CDR1 and CDR2 (germline): SGHNT, YYREEE (reference sequence). There are 17 residues in the CDR3. This sample was included in a study of T cell responses to AZD1222 COVID-19 vaccine. Overall study results and limits: Distributed over spike, vaccine-associated CD4 TCRs predominated at 160-218 and 743-854.

Repertoires were generated with immunoSEQ multiplex PCR, while TCRdb's copy carries only in-frame clones and drops some. This sample has 100,000 to 120,000 clones; about 85% occur once, and the top ten carry around 3%. The chain joins TRBV5-4 to TRBJ2-1, with 8 nucleotides matching TRBD2. This clonotype was sampled from an adult in good health. The material was peripheral blood, obtained on day 0 of AZD1222 vaccination. The chain's CDR3 is CASSPAPSPGTRAKGVF. For the CDR3, the DNA is TGTGCCAGCAGCCCAGCTCCTAGTCCCGGGACTAGAGCCAAGGGGGTCTTC.